What follows is one TCR beta chain and its context. Its antigen is not identified. These data belong to a study of vaccination and CD4 T cells after COVID-19. This CDR3 has 14 amino acids. V was pared by 5 bases and J by 1 base, with 11 bases between. Germline assignment: CDR1 LNHNV and CDR2 YYDKDF (reference sequence). With the Oncomine TCR Beta short-read assay, DNA from cultured CD4+ T cells was sequenced. Genomic DNA was taken out of cultured CD4+ T cells by extraction. TCRdb re-called the PCR reads with MiXCR, one entry per CDR3 protein. The data show about 6,300 distinct CDR3 sequences, 33% seen once. Stated treatment: approximately nine-day PBMC culture with coronavirus spike peptide pools or control peptides (ViraFEST assay). Collection of the unexposed donor's CD4+ T cells took place before the COVID-19 pandemic (2011-2018). Antigen-specific T cells were expanded with peptide pools by ViraFEST, and TCRs were then sequenced. From unexposed donors, CD4+ T cells were probed, cells permitting, with SARS-CoV-2 S/N and four cold-coronavirus spikes.

Sequencing was done on a sample of CD4+ T cells from blood, cultured in vitro. This sequence was found in a human donor in good health. The chain employs TRBV15 and TRBJ2-5; weak D call: TRBD2 (6 bases). CDR3 in DNA: TGTGCCACCAGCTGGCGGGACGGCCAAGAGACCCAGTACTTC. Translated: CATSWRDGQETQYF.